These T cell receptor beta chains were read from a single sample in a study of cytomegalovirus exposure and HLA in healthy donors. Sequencing was performed with immunoSEQ multiplex PCR; in TCRdb, only in-frame clones are kept and a portion is missing. The repertoire has 65,000 to 90,000 clones, roughly 82% of them found once; the top ten carry around an eighth. Material for sequencing was PBMCs. The source is a man in his 70s in good health and CMV-seronegative. CDR3s include the opening cysteine and the closing phenylalanine or tryptophan. The order of the fields is V gene, D gene, J gene, clone size, CDR3 DNA, CDR3 protein. The D gene is left open where the match is weak. The size of a clone is reported for some rows only, either as once, few or many, or as a class for expanded clones.

v_call: TRBV7-9; d_call: -; j_call: TRBJ1-2; clone_size: -; cdr3_nt: TGTGCCAGCAGCTTCTTCCAGGGCACCCCGTATGGCTACACCTTC; cdr3_aa: CASSFFQGTPYGYTF
v_call: TRBV4-2; d_call: TRBD2; j_call: TRBJ2-5; clone_size: -; cdr3_nt: TGTGCCAGCAGTCTTAGCGGGACCCCCCAAGAGACCCAGTACTTC; cdr3_aa: CASSLSGTPQETQYF
v_call: TRBV6-5; d_call: -; j_call: TRBJ1-4; clone_size: -; cdr3_nt: TGTGCCAGCAACCGGAATGAAAAACTGTTTTTT; cdr3_aa: CASNRNEKLFF
v_call: TRBV4-3; d_call: TRBD1; j_call: TRBJ1-4; clone_size: few; cdr3_nt: TGCGCCAGCAGCCAACGTCGCGGGACAGGTGATGAAAAACTGTTTTTT; cdr3_aa: CASSQRRGTGDEKLFF
v_call: TRBV5-1; d_call: -; j_call: TRBJ2-2; clone_size: few; cdr3_nt: TGCGCCAGCAGCAGCGGAATTCTGAAGGTCGCGAACACCGGGGAGCTGTTTTTT; cdr3_aa: CASSSGILKVANTGELFF
v_call: TRBV5-1; d_call: -; j_call: TRBJ2-3; clone_size: -; cdr3_nt: TGCGCCAGCAGCTTAGAGGGTACAGGGCAACGTGGCACAGATACGCAGTATTTT; cdr3_aa: CASSLEGTGQRGTDTQYF
v_call: TRBV19; d_call: TRBD1; j_call: TRBJ2-7; clone_size: -; cdr3_nt: TGTGCCAGTAGCGAAAGATCCGGGACAGTGGGGGAGCAGTACTTC; cdr3_aa: CASSERSGTVGEQYF
v_call: TRBV10-1; d_call: -; j_call: TRBJ1-4; clone_size: -; cdr3_nt: TGCGCCAGCTTCGTCGGGGGGAATGAAAAACTGTTTTTT; cdr3_aa: CASFVGGNEKLFF
v_call: TRBV7-8; d_call: TRBD1; j_call: TRBJ2-1; clone_size: -; cdr3_nt: TGTGCCAGCAGCCCGGGACAGCCAAGACTCTCCTACAATGAGCAGTTCTTC; cdr3_aa: CASSPGQPRLSYNEQFF
v_call: TRBV6-5; d_call: -; j_call: TRBJ2-4; clone_size: once; cdr3_nt: TGTGCCAGCAGCCCGGCAGGGGCAAACATTCAGTACTTC; cdr3_aa: CASSPAGANIQYF
v_call: TRBV2; d_call: -; j_call: TRBJ1-5; clone_size: few; cdr3_nt: TGTGCCAGCTCTGCCAGAGACTATAGCAATCAGCCCCAGCATTTT; cdr3_aa: CASSARDYSNQPQHF
v_call: TRBV7-9; d_call: TRBD1; j_call: TRBJ2-7; clone_size: few; cdr3_nt: TGTGCCAGCAGCTTAGCGTCGTTGACAGGGGGCTACGAGCAGTACTTC; cdr3_aa: CASSLASLTGGYEQYF
v_call: TRBV5-4; d_call: -; j_call: TRBJ1-3; clone_size: -; cdr3_nt: TGTGCCAGCAGCCAGGGGTTACCCGGAAACACCATATATTTT; cdr3_aa: CASSQGLPGNTIYF
v_call: TRBV5-5; d_call: -; j_call: TRBJ2-7; clone_size: -; cdr3_nt: TGTGCCAGCAGCTTGTGGGCTAGTGGGAGTCTCGAGCAGTACTTC; cdr3_aa: CASSLWASGSLEQYF
v_call: TRBV9; d_call: -; j_call: TRBJ1-4; clone_size: -; cdr3_nt: TGTGCCAGCAGCGAGGGACACAAAGTTAATGAAAAACTGTTTTTT; cdr3_aa: CASSEGHKVNEKLFF
v_call: TRBV7-9; d_call: -; j_call: TRBJ2-3; clone_size: -; cdr3_nt: TGTGCCAGCAGCTTATTCTTAGAGGCTTTTACGCAGTATTTT; cdr3_aa: CASSLFLEAFTQYF
v_call: TRBV7-9; d_call: -; j_call: TRBJ1-4; clone_size: -; cdr3_nt: TGTGCCAGCAGCACGGGACTCTCGTTCGAGGCTAATGAAAAACTGTTTTTT; cdr3_aa: CASSTGLSFEANEKLFF
v_call: TRBV10-3; d_call: TRBD1; j_call: TRBJ2-1; clone_size: -; cdr3_nt: TGTGCCATCAGTGTGGGACAGGGGAGGAATGAGCAGTTCTTC; cdr3_aa: CAISVGQGRNEQFF
v_call: TRBV5-1; d_call: -; j_call: TRBJ2-2; clone_size: -; cdr3_nt: TGCGCCAGCAGCTTGGCCAGAAGGGGCAGGGCGACCGGGGAGCTGTTTTTT; cdr3_aa: CASSLARRGRATGELFF
v_call: TRBV30; d_call: -; j_call: TRBJ2-2; clone_size: -; cdr3_nt: TGTGCCTGGAGTGGCTATTTAGCGGAGAACACCGGGGAGCTGTTTTTT; cdr3_aa: CAWSGYLAENTGELFF
v_call: TRBV19; d_call: TRBD1; j_call: TRBJ1-3; clone_size: -; cdr3_nt: TGTGCCAGTACCAAATCGACAGGGGGTGGAAACACCATATATTTT; cdr3_aa: CASTKSTGGGNTIYF
v_call: TRBV28; d_call: -; j_call: TRBJ2-6; clone_size: -; cdr3_nt: TGTGCCAGCAGCGCTATAAACTCTGGGGCCAACGTCCTGACTTTC; cdr3_aa: CASSAINSGANVLTF
v_call: TRBV18; d_call: -; j_call: TRBJ1-3; clone_size: -; cdr3_nt: TGTGCCAGCTCACCACTCGACGTACAGCTCTCTGGAAACACCATATATTTT; cdr3_aa: CASSPLDVQLSGNTIYF
v_call: TRBV7-9; d_call: -; j_call: TRBJ1-5; clone_size: few; cdr3_nt: TGTGCCAGCAGTCCGTCTGGCAATCAGCCCCAGCATTTT; cdr3_aa: CASSPSGNQPQHF
v_call: TRBV6-6; d_call: -; j_call: TRBJ1-3; clone_size: -; cdr3_nt: TGTGCCAGCAGCCTGGACAGTAGCTCTGGAAACACCATATATTTT; cdr3_aa: CASSLDSSSGNTIYF
v_call: TRBV6-6; d_call: -; j_call: TRBJ2-7; clone_size: -; cdr3_nt: TGTGCCAGCAGTTCGGTGGAACTGGGCAACGAGCAGTACTTC; cdr3_aa: CASSSVELGNEQYF
v_call: TRBV29-1; d_call: -; j_call: TRBJ1-2; clone_size: -; cdr3_nt: TGCAGCGTTGGAGTCTTTGGGCAGGGGTATGGCTACACCTTC; cdr3_aa: CSVGVFGQGYGYTF
v_call: TRBV7-2; d_call: -; j_call: TRBJ1-5; clone_size: -; cdr3_nt: TGTGCCAGCAGCTCAGGGACATCGGGGCAGCCCCAGCATTTT; cdr3_aa: CASSSGTSGQPQHF
v_call: TRBV6-1; d_call: TRBD1; j_call: TRBJ2-5; clone_size: -; cdr3_nt: TGTGCCAGCAAGCAGGACAGGGGGCGCGAGACCCAATACTTC; cdr3_aa: CASKQDRGRETQYF
v_call: TRBV2; d_call: TRBD1; j_call: TRBJ2-2; clone_size: -; cdr3_nt: TGTGCCAGCAGAACGGCAGGGGGTTGGACCGGGGAGCTGTTTTTT; cdr3_aa: CASRTAGGWTGELFF
v_call: TRBV19; d_call: TRBD1; j_call: TRBJ2-5; clone_size: -; cdr3_nt: TGTGCCAGTAGGTTGCAGGGGGCAAGGGAAGAGACCCAGTACTTC; cdr3_aa: CASRLQGAREETQYF
v_call: TRBV19; d_call: TRBD1; j_call: TRBJ1-6; clone_size: -; cdr3_nt: TGTGCCAGTAGTATAGCCCCCCGGGCCGACAGGGGGATAACGCCCCTCCACTTT; cdr3_aa: CASSIAPRADRGITPLHF
v_call: TRBV30; d_call: -; j_call: TRBJ1-5; clone_size: -; cdr3_nt: TGTGCCTGGAGTCTAGGACTTCCCCGGGGCAATCAGCCCCAGCATTTT; cdr3_aa: CAWSLGLPRGNQPQHF
v_call: TRBV7-2; d_call: TRBD1; j_call: TRBJ1-2; clone_size: -; cdr3_nt: TGTGCCAGCAGCTTAGCCCAGGGGGCGCAGATCTATGGCTACACCTTC; cdr3_aa: CASSLAQGAQIYGYTF
v_call: TRBV7-8; d_call: -; j_call: TRBJ1-1; clone_size: -; cdr3_nt: TGTGCCAGCAGCTTAGGAGGGAGGCTAACTGAAGCTTTCTTT; cdr3_aa: CASSLGGRLTEAFF
v_call: TRBV18; d_call: -; j_call: TRBJ1-4; clone_size: once; cdr3_nt: TGTGCCAGCTCACCACCGCCGGGGGAAAAACTGTTTTTT; cdr3_aa: CASSPPPGEKLFF
v_call: TRBV27; d_call: TRBD1; j_call: TRBJ2-7; clone_size: -; cdr3_nt: TGTGCCAGCAAACTGGACAGGGCCCTCTCCTACGAGCAGTACTTC; cdr3_aa: CASKLDRALSYEQYF
v_call: TRBV21-1; d_call: -; j_call: TRBJ2-1; clone_size: -; cdr3_nt: TGTGCCAGCAGCACACGGACTAGCGGGAGGGCCTGGGGGGATGAGCAGTTCTTC; cdr3_aa: CASSTRTSGRAWGDEQFF
v_call: TRBV7-8; d_call: -; j_call: TRBJ1-6; clone_size: -; cdr3_nt: TGTGCCAGCAGCTTAAATCAGGATAATTCACCCCTCCACTTT; cdr3_aa: CASSLNQDNSPLHF
v_call: TRBV18; d_call: TRBD1; j_call: TRBJ2-7; clone_size: -; cdr3_nt: TGTGCCAGCTCACCAGGGACAGGGGCCCCTTACGAGCAGTACTTC; cdr3_aa: CASSPGTGAPYEQYF
v_call: TRBV30; d_call: -; j_call: TRBJ2-7; clone_size: few; cdr3_nt: TGTGCCTGGAGTTCGGGACAAACCTACGAGCAGTACTTC; cdr3_aa: CAWSSGQTYEQYF
v_call: TRBV4-3; d_call: TRBD2; j_call: TRBJ2-5; clone_size: -; cdr3_nt: TGCGCCAGCAGCCAAGATACTACTAGCGCCCAAGAGACCCAGTACTTC; cdr3_aa: CASSQDTTSAQETQYF
v_call: TRBV5-4; d_call: -; j_call: TRBJ2-3; clone_size: -; cdr3_nt: TGTGCCAGCAGCTTGGGCCTAGGGGGTATCACAGATACGCAGTATTTT; cdr3_aa: CASSLGLGGITDTQYF
v_call: TRBV4-1; d_call: -; j_call: TRBJ2-1; clone_size: -; cdr3_nt: TGCGCCAGCAGCCTAGACCCCGGGGTCTACAATGAGCAGTTCTTC; cdr3_aa: CASSLDPGVYNEQFF
v_call: TRBV11-2; d_call: -; j_call: TRBJ1-5; clone_size: few; cdr3_nt: TGTGCCAGCAGCTTAGGGCTCAATCAGCCCCAGCATTTT; cdr3_aa: CASSLGLNQPQHF
v_call: TRBV5-1; d_call: -; j_call: TRBJ2-5; clone_size: -; cdr3_nt: TGCGCCAGCAGCCCCCAAGGGGGAATAGACCCCCGGTCCCAGTACTTC; cdr3_aa: CASSPQGGIDPRSQYF
v_call: TRBV11-2; d_call: TRBD1; j_call: TRBJ1-5; clone_size: -; cdr3_nt: TGTGCCAGCAGCGTGACAGGGGGGGGTGATCAGCCCCAGCATTTT; cdr3_aa: CASSVTGGGDQPQHF
v_call: TRBV7-2; d_call: TRBD2; j_call: TRBJ2-7; clone_size: once; cdr3_nt: TGTGCCAGCAGCCTTAGCGGGGGGGCACACTACGAGCAGTACTTC; cdr3_aa: CASSLSGGAHYEQYF
v_call: TRBV18; d_call: TRBD2; j_call: TRBJ2-2; clone_size: -; cdr3_nt: TGTGCCAGCTCACCCAGCGGGGAGACCACCGGGGAGCTGTTTTTT; cdr3_aa: CASSPSGETTGELFF